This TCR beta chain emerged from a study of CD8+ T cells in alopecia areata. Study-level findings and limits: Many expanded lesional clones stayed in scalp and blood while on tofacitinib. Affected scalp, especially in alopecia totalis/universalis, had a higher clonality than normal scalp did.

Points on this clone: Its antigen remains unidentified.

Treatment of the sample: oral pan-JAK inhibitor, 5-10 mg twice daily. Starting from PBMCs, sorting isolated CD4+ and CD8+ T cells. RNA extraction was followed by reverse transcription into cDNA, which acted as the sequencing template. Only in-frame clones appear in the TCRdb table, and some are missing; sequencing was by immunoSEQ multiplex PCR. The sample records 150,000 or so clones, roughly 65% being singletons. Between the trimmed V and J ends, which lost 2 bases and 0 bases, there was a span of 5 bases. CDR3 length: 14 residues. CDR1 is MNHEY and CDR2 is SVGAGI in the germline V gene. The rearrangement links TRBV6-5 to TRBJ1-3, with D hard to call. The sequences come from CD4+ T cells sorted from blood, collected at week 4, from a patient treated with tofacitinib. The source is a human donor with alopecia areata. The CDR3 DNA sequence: TGTGCCAGCAGTTACGACAACTCTGGAAACACCATATATTTT. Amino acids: CASSYDNSGNTIYF.